These T cell receptor beta chains were read from a single sample in a study of vaccination and CD4 T cells after COVID-19. For these TCRs, the target antigens are not known. MiXCR was run by TCRdb on the PCR reads, yielding one entry per CDR3 protein. This sample has 7,000 to 8,500 distinct CDR3 sequences, with less than 60% found just once. Material: CD4+ T cells from blood, cultured in vitro. The receptor set was obtained from a human donor who had recovered from COVID-19. Each CDR3 is given with its conserved first and last residue. Each record gives: clone size, V gene, J gene, D gene, CDR3 protein. The D gene is left open where the match is weak. Some rows have no size entry. The others give once, few or many, or a class for an expanded clone.

-,TRBV6-1,TRBJ2-5,TRBD2,CASRALAGGQETQYF
-,TRBV24-1,TRBJ2-2,TRBD2,CATLREGRRNTGELFF
few,TRBV7-8,TRBJ1-5,TRBD1,CASSVRKPGQSYSNQPQHF
-,TRBV20-1,TRBJ2-5,-,CSARGPPGTQYF
-,TRBV24-1,TRBJ2-5,TRBD2,CATSPILAGDNKTQYF
few,TRBV7-9,TRBJ1-5,TRBD1,CASSSWTGGGNNQPQHF
few,TRBV19,TRBJ1-1,TRBD1,CASSLSDRLNTEAFF
-,TRBV7-9,TRBJ2-7,-,CASSSSRAEDEQYF
-,TRBV6-2/TRBV6-3,TRBJ1-1,TRBD1,CASRIQGITEAFF
-,TRBV5-1,TRBJ2-1,-,CASSLRLGTAYNEQFF
-,TRBV11-3,TRBJ2-3,-,CASSSFGAGTDTQYF
-,TRBV19,TRBJ1-2,-,CASSQGTYGYTF
few,TRBV5-1,TRBJ1-1,TRBD1,CASSLGQGRSFF
-,TRBV20-1,TRBJ2-7,-,CSASGRGPTYEQYF
-,TRBV7-2,TRBJ2-1,-,CASSLGRGAGNEQFF
-,TRBV7-2,TRBJ1-5,-,CASSPHRVGQPQHF
-,TRBV20-1,TRBJ2-3,-,CSAMNTDTQYF
-,TRBV5-1,TRBJ1-2,TRBD1,CASSSTQGANRGYTF
-,TRBV4-3,TRBJ2-1,TRBD2,CASSQELAGEQFF
once,TRBV4-3,TRBJ1-1,-,CASSQRDMNTEAFF
once,TRBV29-1,TRBJ1-2,TRBD1,CSVEAPTGGNYGYTF
few,TRBV2,TRBJ2-3,-,CASEAERTDTQYF
-,TRBV12-3/TRBV12-4,TRBJ1-2,-,CASSSGGARSYGYTF
-,TRBV2,TRBJ2-2,-,CASSLTGTTLAGELFF
-,TRBV24-1,TRBJ1-4,-,CATSERDREANEKLFF
-,TRBV7-9,TRBJ2-7,TRBD1,CASSLDVTGNSEQYF